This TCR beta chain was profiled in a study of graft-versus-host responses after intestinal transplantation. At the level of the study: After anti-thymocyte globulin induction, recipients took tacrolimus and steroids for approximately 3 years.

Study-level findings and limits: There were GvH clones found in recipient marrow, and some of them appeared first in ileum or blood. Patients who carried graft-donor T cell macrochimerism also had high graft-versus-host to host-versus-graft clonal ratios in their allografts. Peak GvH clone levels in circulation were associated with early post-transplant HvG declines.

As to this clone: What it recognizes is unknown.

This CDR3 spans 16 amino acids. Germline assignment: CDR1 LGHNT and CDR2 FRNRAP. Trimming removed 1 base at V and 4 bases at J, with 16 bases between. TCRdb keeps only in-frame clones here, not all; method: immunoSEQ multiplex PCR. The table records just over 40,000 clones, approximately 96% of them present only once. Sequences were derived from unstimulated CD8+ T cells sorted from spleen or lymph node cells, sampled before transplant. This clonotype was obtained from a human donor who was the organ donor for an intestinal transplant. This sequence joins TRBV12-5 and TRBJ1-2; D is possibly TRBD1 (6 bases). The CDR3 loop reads CASGLAGTGSRYGYTF. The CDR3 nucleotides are TGTGCTAGTGGTTTGGCTGGTACAGGGTCTCGCTATGGCTACACCTTC.